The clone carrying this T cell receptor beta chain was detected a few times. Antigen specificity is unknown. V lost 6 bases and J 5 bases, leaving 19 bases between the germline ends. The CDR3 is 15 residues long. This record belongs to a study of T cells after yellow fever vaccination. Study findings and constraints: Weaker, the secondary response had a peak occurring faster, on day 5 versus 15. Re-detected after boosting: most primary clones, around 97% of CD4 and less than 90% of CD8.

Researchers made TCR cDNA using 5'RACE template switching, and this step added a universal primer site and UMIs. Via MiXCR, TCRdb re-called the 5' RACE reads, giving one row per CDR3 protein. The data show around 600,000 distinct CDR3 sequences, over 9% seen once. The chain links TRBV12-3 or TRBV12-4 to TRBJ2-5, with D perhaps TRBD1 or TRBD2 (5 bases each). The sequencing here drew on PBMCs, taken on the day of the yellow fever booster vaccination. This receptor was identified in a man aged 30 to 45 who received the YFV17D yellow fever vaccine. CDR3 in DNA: TGTGCCAGCAGGATCGGGACCTCAGCCGGGGAGACCCAGTACTTC. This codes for CASRIGTSAGETQYF.